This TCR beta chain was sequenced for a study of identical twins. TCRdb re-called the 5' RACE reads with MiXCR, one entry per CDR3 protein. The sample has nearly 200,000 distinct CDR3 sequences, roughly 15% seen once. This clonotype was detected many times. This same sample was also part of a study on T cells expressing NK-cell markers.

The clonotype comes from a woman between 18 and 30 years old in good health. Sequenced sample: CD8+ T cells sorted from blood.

The CDR3 coding sequence is TGTGCCAGCAGCGCGGGACAGGGAAGAGATACGCAGTATTTT. It yields the protein CASSAGQGRDTQYF. The chain joins TRBV5-5 to TRBJ2-3; 9 bases fit TRBD1. Germline CDR1 is SGHKS and CDR2 is YYEKEE (reference sequence). The CDR3 totals 14 residues. Unmatched junction bases numbered 5, after V lost 4 bases and J lost 5 bases.